One T cell receptor beta chain is described in this entry. Its target is not known. This CDR3 comprises 14 residues. J was trimmed by 8 bases and V by 3 bases; bases with no gene match: 8. Germline V lookup: CDR1 MDHEN, CDR2 SYDVKM. The data originate from a study of cytomegalovirus exposure and HLA in healthy donors. Study conclusions and caveats: With further analysis later on, most CMV-associated TCR beta chains appeared HLA-restricted.

In the PCR, 60 Vbeta and 13 Jbeta primers were used. The method was immunoSEQ multiplex PCR; TCRdb's version includes in-frame clones alone and lacks a portion of them. Seen here are over 100,000 clones, approximately 78% observed once, and the top ten hold around 23%. The rearrangement joins TRBV28 to TRBJ1-2, with 8 bases aligning to TRBD1. This receptor was identified in a young man in good health and CMV-seropositive. Sequenced: PBMCs. CDR3 residues: CASSFLDRGGGYTF. The CDR3 DNA reads TGTGCCAGCAGTTTCCTCGACAGGGGAGGCGGCTACACCTTC.